This T cell receptor (beta chain) was sequenced during a study of shared clonotypes between healthy human individuals. The protocol was immunoSEQ multiplex PCR, while the TCRdb copy is restricted to in-frame clones and leaves out a portion. The sample records roughly 1,500,000 clones, 95% to 99% being singletons. Germline lookup yields CDR1 MNHNS and CDR2 SASEGT. The CDR3 runs 15 residues. V gave up 7 bases and J gave up 0 bases, with 16 bases separating them. Sequencing input: naive CD4+ T cells sorted from blood. The subset is: CD45RA+ positively selected. V and J are TRBV6-1 and TRBJ2-7, with a weak D call TRBD2 (5 bases). This clonotype originated in a man aged 30-40 years in good health. As DNA, the CDR3 is TGTGCCAGCACCGAACTAGTATCCCGCTCCTACGAGCAGTACTTC. It specifies CASTELVSRSYEQYF.